Presented here are 31 T cell receptor beta chains from one specimen sequenced in a study of shared clonotypes between healthy human individuals. Assay: immunoSEQ multiplex PCR; the TCRdb copy retains only in-frame clones and omits some. The repertoire includes roughly 700,000 clones, less than 85% of them detected once, and 1.7% sits in the top ten. Sequenced material: memory CD4+ T cells sorted from blood. Described subset: CD45RA-negative fraction. Receptors were obtained from a woman younger than 45 in good health.

The chain combines TRBV11-2 with TRBJ2-3; 11 nucleotides agree with TRBD2. The V segment lost 0 bases and the J segment 5 bases; nucleotides outside the gene matches: 13. This CDR3 spans 19 amino acids. Germline V CDR1 and CDR2: SGHAT, FQNNGV. The CDR3 nucleotides read TGTGCCAGCAGCTTAGATTGGAAGGTAGCGGGAGGGCCGGGAGATACGCAGTATTTT. Its protein is CASSLDWKVAGGPGDTQYF.

The gene calls are TRBV28 and TRBJ2-7; unclear D gene. Trimming cost V 5 bases and J 3 bases, with 5 bases left between them. This CDR3 region has 11 residues. Per germline, CDR1 MDHEN and CDR2 SYDVKM. CDR3 nucleotides: TGTGCCAGCAGTGCGAGCTACGAGCAGTACTTC. Amino acids: CASSASYEQYF.

The chain links TRBV19 to TRBJ2-5; no clear D gene. The V end lost 2 bases, the J end lost 7 bases, and 20 bases lay between the germline ends. CDR1 and CDR2 (germline): LNHDA, SQIVND (reference sequence). The CDR3 has 16 residues. The CDR3 reads CASSIFFRTAGGTQYF. DNA of the CDR3: TGTGCCAGTAGTATATTCTTTAGGACCGCCGGCGGGACCCAGTACTTC.

The chain carries TRBV10-3 and TRBJ2-7; D perhaps matches TRBD2 (6 bases). With 0 bases removed from V and 5 bases from J, the gap between germline ends came to 11 bases. Germline CDR1 and CDR2: ENHRY and SYGVKD. The CDR3 runs 14 residues. This CDR3 is CAISESGGINEQYF. For the CDR3, the DNA is TGTGCCATCAGTGAGTCTGGGGGGATAAACGAGCAGTACTTC.

This sequence joins TRBV10-1 and TRBJ2-5; 9 bases are a match to TRBD1. CDR1 is WNHNN and CDR2 is SYGVQD in the germline V gene (reference sequence). The CDR3 covers 16 residues. The V gene end was trimmed by 2 bases and the J gene end by 2 bases; junction bases not matched to a gene: 6. CDR3 in amino acids: CASSEAGTGLQETQYF. CDR3 sequence (DNA): TGCGCCAGCAGTGAGGCCGGGACAGGGCTTCAAGAGACCCAGTACTTC.

The chain combines TRBV7-8 with TRBJ1-2, with D possibly TRBD1 on 5 matching bases. Deletions cut 2 bases from V and 1 base from J, with 8 bases between. Looked up from germline, CDR1 is SGHVS and CDR2 is FQNEAQ. The CDR3 spans 14 residues. DNA for the CDR3: TGTGCCAGCAGCTTATCGGGGGATAACTATGGCTACACCTTC. Translating it yields CASSLSGDNYGYTF.

The V call is TRBV7-2, the J call TRBJ1-1; D is ambiguous. The CDR3 is 13 residues long. Trimming removed 3 bases at V and 4 bases at J, with 9 bases between. CDR1 is SGHTA and CDR2 is FQGNSA in the germline V gene. CDR3 sequence reads: CASSLHARTEAFF. The DNA of the CDR3 is TGTGCCAGCAGCTTGCACGCCCGCACTGAAGCTTTCTTT.

This clone occurred once. The rearrangement uses TRBV14 and TRBJ2-2, with TRBD2 as a possible D gene (6 bases). CDR1 and CDR2 from the germline V gene are SGHDN and FVKESK. Deletions cut 6 bases from V and 2 bases from J, with 13 bases between. There are 15 residues in the CDR3. CDR3 amino acids: CASRSGLSNTGELFF. DNA of the CDR3: TGTGCCAGCAGGTCGGGACTTTCTAACACCGGGGAGCTGTTTTTT. Together with reference TRBV14 and TRBJ2-2, the CDR3 gives the full variable domain: EAGVTQFPSHSVIEKGQTVTLRCDPISGHDNLYWYRRVMGKEIKFLLHFVKESKQDESGMPNNRFLAERTGGTYSTLKVQPAELEDSGVYFCASRSGLSNTGELFFGEGSRLTVL.

The sample holds many counts of this clone. The chain is built from TRBV7-9 and TRBJ1-1; TRBD1 is a possible D gene (6 bases). The V gene lost 1 base and the J gene lost 2 bases, with 11 bases spanning the gap. Germline V gives CDR1 SEHNR, CDR2 FQNEAQ (reference sequence). The CDR3 is 15 residues long. CDR3 DNA: TGTGCCAGCAGCTTAGTGCGACAGGTAAACACTGAAGCTTTCTTT. This encodes CASSLVRQVNTEAFF.

Many counts were recorded for this clone. Within the sample, other DNA sequences also encode this same CDR3. The chain couples TRBV25-1 to TRBJ1-5, with TRBD1 matching over 11 bases. J was trimmed by 5 bases and V by 4 bases; bases with no gene match: 7. CDR1 is MGHDK and CDR2 is SYGVNS in the germline V gene. This CDR3 region has 16 residues. The CDR3 protein is CASSARTGGFDQPQHF. Here the CDR3 DNA reads TGTGCCAGCAGTGCACGGACAGGGGGCTTCGATCAGCCCCAGCATTTT. Full variable domain (missing parts from reference TRBV25-1 and TRBJ1-5): EADIYQTPRYLVIGTGKKITLECSQTMGHDKMYWYQQDPGMELHLIHYSYGVNSTEKGDLSSESTVSRIRTEHFPLTLESARPSHTSQYLCASSARTGGFDQPQHFGDGTRLSIL.

This chain connects TRBV2 to TRBJ2-3; 11 nucleotides match TRBD2. The ends lost 3 bases at V and 6 bases at J; junction bases unmatched: 2. Germline assignment: CDR1 SNHLY and CDR2 FYNNEI. CDR3 length: 14 amino acids. CDR3 nucleotide sequence: TGTGCCAGCAGTGATTCTAGCGGGAGGGATACGCAGTATTTT. It is translated as CASSDSSGRDTQYF.

The V call is TRBV10-3, the J call TRBJ1-5; tentative D call: TRBD1 (6 bases). V lost 10 bases and J lost 6, with 19 bases in between. In germline, CDR1 is ENHRY, CDR2 SYGVKD. This CDR3 comprises 14 residues. The CDR3 here is CATKGGEGSQPQHF. As DNA, the CDR3 is TGTGCCACAAAGGGGGGGGAGGGATCTCAGCCCCAGCATTTT.

This chain links TRBV19 with TRBJ1-1; D is possibly TRBD1 (5 bases). V gave up 5 bases and J gave up 4 bases, with 14 bases separating them. The CDR3 runs 14 residues. Per the germline V gene, CDR1 is LNHDA and CDR2 is SQIVND (reference sequence). CDR3 residues: CASSFRGRGTEAFF. The CDR3 DNA follows: TGTGCCAGTAGTTTCCGGGGCCGCGGCACTGAAGCTTTCTTT.

The chain has TRBV11-2 and TRBJ2-7, with TRBD2 as a possible D gene (5 bases). The V and J ends lost 0 bases and 3 bases respectively, with 12 bases between them. The CDR3 sequence is 15 residues long. Germline values: CDR1 SGHAT, CDR2 FQNNGV. The CDR3 region is CASSLERGPRYEQYF. The CDR3 DNA sequence: TGTGCCAGCAGCTTAGAGAGAGGGCCACGCTACGAGCAGTACTTC. The variable domain in full, with the rest retrieved from reference TRBV11-2 and TRBJ2-7, is EAGVAQSPRYKIIEKRQSVAFWCNPISGHATLYWYQQILGQGPKLLIQFQNNGVVDDSQLPKDRFSAERLKGVDSTLKIQPAKLEDSAVYLCASSLERGPRYEQYFGPGTRLTVT.

A few counts support this clone. The rearrangement uses TRBV18 and TRBJ2-1; D unclear. CDR1 KGHSH and CDR2 LQKENI come from the germline V gene. The V gene lost 0 bases and the J gene lost 8 bases, with 8 bases spanning the gap. This CDR3 contains 13 residues. The CDR3 region has the DNA TGTGCCAGCTCACCACCGGTAGTAGATGAGCAGTTCTTC. Its protein product is CASSPPVVDEQFF.

This chain links TRBV28 with TRBJ2-7, with D unclear. The CDR3 totals 15 residues. Germline CDR1 and CDR2: MDHEN and SYDVKM. V was pared by 6 bases and J by 3 bases, with 18 bases between. This chain's CDR3 is CASSFPNAISYEQYF. The CDR3 DNA follows: TGTGCCAGCAGCTTCCCTAACGCGATTAGCTACGAGCAGTACTTC.

This rearrangement joins TRBV9 to TRBJ1-6; D call uncertain. There are 13 residues in the CDR3. The V end was cut by 0 bases, the J end by 9 bases, with 7 bases between. Per the germline V gene, CDR1 is SGDLS and CDR2 is YYNGEE. Here the CDR3 reads CASSVASGSPLHF. CDR3 in DNA: TGTGCCAGCAGCGTAGCCTCAGGTTCACCCCTCCACTTT.

This CDR3 reads CASSLTATGRQPQHF. CDR3 DNA sequence: TGTGCCAGCAGCTTAACGGCGACAGGACGCCAGCCCCAGCATTTT. The chain recombines TRBV7-3 with TRBJ1-5; perhaps TRBD1 as D (6 bases). Germline assignment: CDR1 SGHTA and CDR2 FQGTGA. This CDR3 has 15 residues. Trimming took off 0 bases at V and 7 bases at J, with 13 bases between the two ends.

The V call is TRBV4-3, the J call TRBJ2-7; D gene uncertain. Trimming took 1 base from V and 9 from J, leaving 7 bases between them. Germline V gene sequence: CDR1 LGHNA, CDR2 YSLEER. This CDR3 has 11 amino acids. CDR3 nucleotide sequence: TGCGCCAGCAGCCAAGCCGCCGCGCAGTACTTC. This sequence encodes CASSQAAAQYF.

The CDR3 DNA reads TGTGCCAGCAGCTTGGCACGAGCGGGAGGGCATGGAGAGACCCAGTACTTC. As protein: CASSLARAGGHGETQYF. The J gene is TRBJ2-5, the V gene TRBV7-2; 10 bases match TRBD2. The CDR3 is 17 amino acids. V lost 3 bases to trimming and J lost 4 bases; unmatched junction nucleotides: 11. Germline CDR1 SGHTA, CDR2 FQGNSA.

As concerns this clone: The same CDR3 is also encoded by other DNA sequences in this sample. J is TRBJ2-3 and V is TRBV27; no clear D gene. This CDR3 is built from 11 residues. Between the trimmed V and J ends, which lost 6 bases and 2 bases, there was a span of 3 bases. Germline V CDR1 and CDR2: MNHEY, SMNVEV (reference sequence). CDR3 in amino acids: CASSPTDTQYF. Written as DNA, the CDR3 is TGTGCCAGCAGCCCCACAGATACGCAGTATTTT.

By share, this clone ranks as medium-sized (0.01 to 0.1%). This sequence joins TRBV10-1 and TRBJ2-7; the match to TRBD2 covers 10 bases. Germline V gives CDR1 WNHNN, CDR2 SYGVQD (reference sequence). This CDR3 has 17 amino acids. The V segment lost 1 base and the J segment 4 bases; nucleotides outside the gene matches: 10. Written as DNA, the CDR3 is TGCGCCAGCAGTGAGTATGGGCTAGCGGGAGATGCATACGAGCAGTACTTC. Amino acid sequence: CASSEYGLAGDAYEQYF.

V usage is TRBV28 and J usage is TRBJ2-3; D assignment may be TRBD1 or TRBD2 (5 bases each). Germline V gene data show CDR1 as MDHEN and CDR2 as SYDVKM. CDR3 size: 14 residues. Trimming stripped 4 bases from V and 5 bases from J, with 13 bases between. The CDR3 DNA follows: TGTGCCAGCAGTTCCCACGGGACGAGAGATACGCAGTATTTT. Translating it yields CASSSHGTRDTQYF.

For this clone: The sample carries other DNA sequences with the same CDR3. V and J are TRBV11-2 and TRBJ2-5; D is undetermined. Germline values: CDR1 SGHAT, CDR2 FQNNGV. V gave up 3 bases and J gave up 2 bases, with 4 bases separating them. The CDR3 runs to 12 residues. The CDR3 sequence is CASSLGQETQYF. The DNA for the CDR3 is TGTGCCAGCAGCTTGGGACAAGAGACCCAGTACTTC.

The CDR3 bases are TGTGCCAGCAGTTTATTGTCGTATTATGGCTACACCTTC. Encoded protein: CASSLLSYYGYTF. The V gene is TRBV28, the J gene TRBJ1-2, with D uncertain. V was clipped by 1 base and J by 5 bases, with 8 bases between them. Germline CDR1 MDHEN, CDR2 SYDVKM. The CDR3 has 13 residues.

The genes are TRBV6-4 and TRBJ2-2, with D possibly being TRBD1 or TRBD2 (5 bases each). The germline gives CDR1 MRHNA, CDR2 SNTAGT. Trimming took off 4 bases at V and 6 bases at J, with 9 bases between the two ends. The CDR3 runs to 13 residues. CDR3 DNA: TGTGCCAGCAGTGCTCAGGGAGCCGGGGAGCTGTTTTTT. As protein: CASSAQGAGELFF.

V gene TRBV28 combines with J gene TRBJ1-2; TRBD1 might be the D (5 bases). CDR1 and CDR2 from the germline V gene are MDHEN and SYDVKM. Trimming shortened V by 6 bases and J by 2 bases, and 10 bases separated the two germline ends. The CDR3 length is 13 residues. As DNA, the CDR3 is TGTGCCAGCAGGATAGGGACCAACTATGGCTACACCTTC. Its protein product is CASRIGTNYGYTF.

In DNA form, the CDR3 reads TGCGCCAGCAGCGGGTACGGTGTAAACACTGAAGCTTTCTTT. This gives the protein CASSGYGVNTEAFF. The V call is TRBV5-1, the J call TRBJ1-1; unclear D gene. Trimming pared 4 bases from V and 2 bases from J, leaving 12 bases between. The CDR3 length is 14 residues. Looked up from germline, CDR1 is SGHRS and CDR2 is YFSETQ.

This sequence joins TRBV10-1 and TRBJ2-1; D not resolved. CDR1 and CDR2 (germline): WNHNN, SYGVQD (reference sequence). The CDR3 covers 16 residues. V was pared by 4 bases and J by 0 bases, with 13 bases between. The DNA for the CDR3 is TGCGCCAGCAGTGCCCTTAGGTCGAGCTCCTACAATGAGCAGTTCTTC. It specifies CASSALRSSSYNEQFF.

V usage is TRBV11-2 and J usage is TRBJ2-5; possibly TRBD1 for D (5 bases). The germline V gene has CDR1 SGHAT and CDR2 FQNNGV. CDR3 length equals 13 residues. V was shortened by 3 bases and J by 3 bases, with 8 bases between the two germline ends. CDR3 sequence: CASSFQGKETQYF. CDR3 DNA: TGTGCCAGCAGCTTCCAGGGCAAAGAGACCCAGTACTTC.

The V gene is TRBV11-2, the J gene TRBJ2-7; tentatively, D is TRBD1 (5 bases). With 5 bases removed from V and 3 bases from J, the gap between germline ends came to 11 bases. Germline V gives CDR1 SGHAT, CDR2 FQNNGV. The CDR3 extends over 13 amino acids. Here the CDR3 DNA reads TGTGCCAGCAGCAGCGACAGTCACTACGAGCAGTACTTC. Protein: CASSSDSHYEQYF.